Sequencing of this T cell receptor (beta chain) was carried out in a study of molecular identifiers for immune sequencing clone quantification. The wider study: In replicates, the authors split RNA from about 20,000 or 100,000 naive CD8 cells five ways and sequenced four. Points from the study as a whole: Should identical TCR molecules share a barcode, the sizes of highly expanded clones could be underestimated.

Bulk TCR library preparation followed previously described methods with listed TCR primers. In TCRdb, the PCR reads were re-called with MiXCR into one record per CDR3 protein. The sample yields hundreds of thousands of distinct CDR3 sequences, 20% to 25% seen once. Naive CD8 T cell sorting was performed on the CD8+CD4-CCR7+CD45RA+ phenotype. This clonotype has ten or more counts. What it binds is unknown. V lost 0 bases and J 5 bases, leaving 10 bases between the germline ends. Germline CDR1 SEHNR, CDR2 FQNEAQ (reference sequence). CDR3 size: 15 residues. The clonotype originates from a human donor in good health. Some libraries in this study had Jurkat cell RNA spiked in. The sample consisted of naive CD8+ T cells from blood, with Jurkat cell RNA spiked in. Subset meaning: FACS-sorted CD8+CD4-CCR7+CD45RA+ naive T cells. The rearrangement joins TRBV7-9 to TRBJ2-2, with D unclear. The CDR3 DNA sequence: TGTGCCAGCAGCTTAGCGGGGTTCGGGACCGGGGAGCTGTTTTTT. Amino acids: CASSLAGFGTGELFF.